Each of the 8 T cell receptor beta chains below was sequenced from the same sample in a study of blood T cell repertoires in COVID-19. Here immunoSEQ multiplex PCR was the method, and the copy in TCRdb shows in-frame clones only, minus some. In the table there are approximately 74,000 clones, 84% of which are singletons. The sequencing input was peripheral blood. The receptors derive from an older man with acute or convalescent COVID-19.

The CDR3 region has the DNA TGTGCCAGCAGTGGGGGGACAGGGTATAGCAATCAGCCCCAGCATTTT. Its protein product is CASSGGTGYSNQPQHF. The chain links TRBV6-1 to TRBJ1-5; 9 bases align to TRBD1. The CDR3 loop spans 16 amino acids. Per the germline V gene, CDR1 is MNHNS and CDR2 is SASEGT. With 4 bases clipped from V and 0 bases from J, the junction kept 4 bases outside the gene matches.

In this sample, this clone turned up once. V is TRBV19 and J is TRBJ1-1, with 7 bases matching TRBD1. Per germline, CDR1 LNHDA and CDR2 SQIVND (reference sequence). The CDR3 length is 15 residues. V lost 4 bases, J lost 0 bases, and 5 bases stayed unmatched. CDR3 loop: CASSTSGTVNTEAFF. In DNA, the CDR3 is TGTGCCAGTAGTACATCCGGGACAGTGAACACTGAAGCTTTCTTT.

The chain uses TRBV7-2 and TRBJ2-3; maybe TRBD2 (6 bases). V shed 5 bases and J shed 6 bases, with 18 bases lying between them. The CDR3 is 15 amino acids. The V gene's germline CDR1 is SGHTA and CDR2 FQGNSA. Here the CDR3 reads CASSPGPLASDTQYF. CDR3 DNA: TGTGCCAGCAGCCCGGGGCCCCTAGCGAGTGATACGCAGTATTTT.

The chain is built from TRBV28 and TRBJ1-5; the D is unclear. From germline, CDR1 is MDHEN and CDR2 SYDVKM. The CDR3 runs to 15 residues. V gave up 1 base and J gave up 4 bases, with 11 bases separating them. The CDR3 protein is CASSLLAVANQPQHF. The CDR3 DNA sequence: TGTGCCAGCAGTTTATTGGCAGTAGCAAATCAGCCCCAGCATTTT. Filled out from reference TRBV28 and TRBJ1-5, the complete variable domain reads DVKVTQSSRYLVKRTGEKVFLECVQDMDHENMFWYRQDPGLGLRLIYFSYDVKMKEKGDIPEGYSVSREKKERFSLILESASTNQTSMYLCASSLLAVANQPQHFGDGTRLSIL.

The gene calls are TRBV6-1 and TRBJ2-1; 9 nucleotides agree with TRBD2. Looked up from germline, CDR1 is MNHNS and CDR2 is SASEGT. The trim removed 0 bases at V and 0 bases at J, leaving 3 bases unmatched. CDR3 length: 17 amino acids. CDR3 sequence: CASSEASGGSSYNEQFF. CDR3 in DNA: TGTGCCAGCAGTGAAGCGAGCGGGGGGAGCTCCTACAATGAGCAGTTCTTC.

This sequence joins TRBV20-1 and TRBJ1-6; D is ambiguous. V shed 3 bases and J shed 12 bases, with 9 bases lying between them. There are 11 residues in the CDR3. In germline, CDR1 is DFQATT, CDR2 SNEGSKA (reference sequence). The CDR3 sequence is CSASELLPLHF. The CDR3 coding sequence is TGCAGTGCTAGTGAGCTACTACCCCTCCACTTT.

The V call is TRBV30, the J call TRBJ2-3; 9 nucleotides line up with TRBD1. The germline gives CDR1 GTSNPN, CDR2 SVGIG (reference sequence). The ends lost 4 bases at V and 5 bases at J; junction bases unmatched: 10. The CDR3 is made up of 15 amino acids. The CDR3 DNA reads as TGTGCCTGGACCCCCGGGACAGGGACTTTAGATACGCAGTATTTT. This codes for CAWTPGTGTLDTQYF. Based on the CDR3 plus reference TRBV30 and TRBJ2-3, the full variable domain is SQTIHQWPATLVQPVGSPLSLECTVEGTSNPNLYWYRQAAGRGLQLLFYSVGIGQISSEVPQNLSASRPQDRQFILSSKKLLLSDSGFYLCAWTPGTGTLDTQYFGPGTRLTVL.

This chain joins TRBV12-3 or TRBV12-4 and TRBJ1-4; D perhaps matches TRBD1 (5 bases). The ends were cut back, 5 bases at V and 8 bases at J, with 9 bases in the middle. CDR3 length equals 12 residues. The CDR3 coding sequence is TGTGCCAGCAGTCGCCGGGGGGAAAAACTGTTTTTT. Translating it yields CASSRRGEKLFF.